The 15 T cell receptor beta chains given below trace back to one sample, sequenced in a study of control samples from healthy donors and cancer patients. The table came from immunoSEQ multiplex PCR; TCRdb's copy has only in-frame clones and leaves some out. The table has around 42,000 clones, less than 85% seen once. The sequenced sample consisted of blood. The receptors come from a man aged 55 to 70 in good health.

V gene TRBV5-4 combines with J gene TRBJ1-4; 7 positions agree with TRBD1. This CDR3 region has 15 residues. V was clipped by 3 bases and J by 5 bases; unmatched bases: 7. Germline-derived CDR1 and CDR2 are SGHNT and YYREEE (reference sequence). For the CDR3, the DNA is TGTGCCAGCAGCTCCCCTAAGACAGGGAATGAAAAACTGTTTTTT. Its protein is CASSSPKTGNEKLFF.

V gene TRBV28 combines with J gene TRBJ1-2; 9 bases match TRBD1. This CDR3 has 14 amino acids. The V and J ends lost 6 bases and 4 bases, in that order; junction bases with no gene match: 6. Germline V gene data show CDR1 as MDHEN and CDR2 as SYDVKM. The CDR3 loop reads CASSLTGGIYGYTF. CDR3 nucleotide sequence: TGTGCCAGCAGCTTGACAGGGGGGATCTATGGCTACACCTTC.

As regards this clone: In the same sample, other DNA sequences code for this CDR3. The chain couples TRBV19 to TRBJ1-1, with 8 bases aligning to TRBD1. J was trimmed by 1 base and V by 7 bases; bases with no gene match: 5. Germline CDR1 reads LNHDA; CDR2 reads SQIVND (reference sequence). CDR3 length: 14 amino acids. Written as DNA, the CDR3 is TGTGCCAGTACCGTCAGGGGGCAGAACACTGAAGCTTTCTTT. This translates into CASTVRGQNTEAFF. The variable domain in full, with the rest retrieved from reference TRBV19 and TRBJ1-1, is DGGITQSPKYLFRKEGQNVTLSCEQNLNHDAMYWYRQDPGQGLRLIYYSQIVNDFQKGDIAEGYSVSREKKESFPLTVTSAQKNPTAFYLCASTVRGQNTEAFFGQGTRLTVV.

The chain combines TRBV18 with TRBJ1-1; tentatively, D is TRBD1 (6 bases). Germline-derived CDR1 and CDR2 are KGHSH and LQKENI. V lost 8 bases, J lost 4 bases, and 14 bases lay in between. This CDR3 is built from 13 residues. CDR3 in DNA: TGTGCCAGCGCTCAGGGGCGAGGCACTGAAGCTTTCTTT. It codes for CASAQGRGTEAFF.

V usage is TRBV11-2 and J usage is TRBJ2-7; D unclear. Trimming stripped 0 bases from V and 1 base from J, with 7 bases between. This CDR3 spans 14 amino acids. The germline CDR1 and CDR2 sequences are SGHAT and FQNNGV. The CDR3 DNA is TGTGCCAGCAGCTTAGAGCGCACATCCTACGAGCAGTACTTC. This translates into CASSLERTSYEQYF.

The chain links TRBV6-1 to TRBJ1-3, with a possible D match to TRBD1 (5 bases). The V gene's germline CDR1 is MNHNS and CDR2 SASEGT. The V and J ends lost 6 bases and 1 base respectively, with 16 bases between them. The CDR3 consists of 16 residues. The CDR3 loop is CASSEILPGSGNTIYF. For the CDR3, the DNA is TGTGCCAGCAGCGAAATACTACCAGGGTCTGGAAACACCATATATTTT.

The chain employs TRBV28 and TRBJ2-3; D is unresolved. The germline V and J ends were trimmed by 1 base and 6 bases, with 5 bases remaining between them. Germline CDR1 is MDHEN and CDR2 is SYDVKM. This CDR3 is 12 amino acids long. CDR3 coding DNA: TGTGCCAGCAGTTTATTTAAGGATACGCAGTATTTT. It yields the protein CASSLFKDTQYF.

The chain uses TRBV7-9 and TRBJ1-5; 9 bases match TRBD1. The junction had 5 bases not matched to a gene; V was cut back by 5 bases and J by 6 bases. Germline-derived CDR1 and CDR2 are SEHNR and FQNEAQ (reference sequence). This CDR3 comprises 14 residues. DNA for the CDR3: TGTGCCAGCAGCCCCACAGGGGGCCCTCAGCCCCAGCATTTT. This gives the protein CASSPTGGPQPQHF.

The chain joins TRBV29-1 to TRBJ1-1; D gene uncertain. V was clipped by 1 base and J by 1 base, with 10 bases between them. CDR3 length: 14 amino acids. From germline, CDR1 is SQVTM and CDR2 ANQGSEA. In DNA form, the CDR3 reads TGCAGCGTTGAAGCTGTAGAGAGGAACACTGAAGCTTTCTTT. Encoded protein: CSVEAVERNTEAFF.

The chain employs TRBV5-4 and TRBJ2-1; 10 bases fit TRBD1. After removal of 3 bases from V and 2 bases from J, the junction contained 2 bases not matched to a gene. CDR3 length: 15 amino acids. In germline, CDR1 is SGHNT, CDR2 YYREEE (reference sequence). The CDR3 DNA is TGTGCCAGCAGCTCGGACAGGGGGACCTACAATGAGCAGTTCTTC. This sequence encodes CASSSDRGTYNEQFF.

The gene calls are TRBV12-3 or TRBV12-4 and TRBJ2-2, with D unresolved. The CDR3 length is 12 residues. V lost 3 bases and J lost 15, with 14 bases in between. DNA of the CDR3: TGTGCCAGCAGTTTTAGTTCCCCCTCGATGTTTTTT. It translates to CASSFSSPSMFF.

This chain links TRBV7-9 with TRBJ1-3, with D uncertain. Germline CDR1 SEHNR, CDR2 FQNEAQ (reference sequence). V lost 0 bases and J 0 bases, leaving 9 bases between the germline ends. This CDR3 is built from 16 residues. CDR3 in DNA: TGTGCCAGCAGCTTAGCTTGGGCGCTCTCTGGAAACACCATATATTTT. Residues: CASSLAWALSGNTIYF.

This clone occurred a few times. The chain carries TRBV30 and TRBJ1-1; D uncertain. This CDR3 is built from 11 residues. CDR1 is GTSNPN, CDR2 SVGIG, per germline (reference sequence). V lost 8 bases and J 1 base, leaving 8 bases between the germline ends. The CDR3 DNA reads TGTGCCATGGAGAGGAACACTGAAGCTTTCTTT. Residues: CAMERNTEAFF. The whole variable domain, filled in from reference TRBV30 and TRBJ1-1, reads SQTIHQWPATLVQPVGSPLSLECTVEGTSNPNLYWYRQAAGRGLQLLFYSVGIGQISSEVPQNLSASRPQDRQFILSSKKLLLSDSGFYLCAMERNTEAFFGQGTRLTVV.

The rearrangement joins TRBV27 to TRBJ1-2; D is unresolved. Germline CDR1 and CDR2: MNHEY and SMNVEV (reference sequence). The CDR3 extends over 13 amino acids. Trimming shortened V by 9 bases and J by 2 bases, and 13 bases separated the two germline ends. CDR3 DNA sequence: TGTGCCAGTCGTAGGGAACAGAACTATGGCTACACCTTC. This sequence encodes CASRREQNYGYTF.

The chain recombines TRBV7-9 with TRBJ1-1; D might be TRBD1 (6 bases). Trimming took 5 bases from V and 1 from J, leaving 11 bases between them. The CDR3 runs to 14 residues. Germline V gene lookup returns CDR1 SEHNR and CDR2 FQNEAQ (reference sequence). The DNA of the CDR3 is TGTGCCAGCAGCCCCCAGGGGAGGAACACTGAAGCTTTCTTT. This translates into CASSPQGRNTEAFF.